A single sample is the source of the 14 T cell receptor beta chains below, sequenced in a study of vaccination and CD4 T cells after COVID-19. What these receptors recognize is not known. Treatment given: approximately 9-day PBMC culture with coronavirus spike peptide pools or control peptides (ViraFEST assay). Scientists ran DNA taken from cultured CD4+ T cells through the Oncomine TCR Beta short-read assay for sequencing. TCRdb passed the PCR reads through MiXCR, listing each CDR3 protein once. This table has roughly 15,000 distinct CDR3 sequences, less than 60% appearing once. The sample in question was cultured CD4+ T cells from blood, obtained after SARS-CoV-2 vaccination. These receptors were collected from a human donor with COVID-19.

This chain links TRBV6-1 with TRBJ2-7, with 9 positions matching TRBD1. Germline CDR1 MNHNS, CDR2 SASEGT. This CDR3 spans 14 amino acids. The V and J ends lost 7 bases and 5 bases, in that order; junction bases with no gene match: 9. CDR3 sequence: CASIIGTGFDEQYF. CDR3 sequence (DNA): TGTGCCAGCATCATAGGGACAGGGTTTGACGAGCAGTACTTC.

This clonotype has only a few counts. The chain is built from TRBV30 and TRBJ1-3, with D hard to call. Between the trimmed V and J ends, which lost 2 bases and 8 bases, there was a span of 13 bases. Germline V gene data show CDR1 as GTSNPN and CDR2 as SVGIG (reference sequence). The CDR3 totals 13 residues. The CDR3: CAWSKKAPDTIYF. DNA for the CDR3: TGTGCCTGGAGTAAAAAGGCTCCGGACACCATATATTTT. Full variable domain (missing parts from reference TRBV30 and TRBJ1-3): SQTIHQWPATLVQPVGSPLSLECTVEGTSNPNLYWYRQAAGRGLQLLFYSVGIGQISSEVPQNLSASRPQDRQFILSSKKLLLSDSGFYLCAWSKKAPDTIYFGEGSWLTVV.

The rearrangement links TRBV20-1 to TRBJ2-1; D is possibly TRBD1 (6 bases). Germline V gives CDR1 DFQATT, CDR2 SNEGSKA (reference sequence). Trimming took 6 bases from V and 9 from J, leaving 12 bases between them. The CDR3 is 11 amino acids. The CDR3: CSANTGPEQFF. The CDR3 DNA follows: TGCAGTGCGAATACAGGGCCTGAGCAGTTCTTC.

Note on this clonotype: Its ends do not fully match the called genes, so a read error is possible. The chain combines TRBV7-7 with TRBJ2-1; a possible D gene is TRBD1 (6 bases). CDR3 length equals 14 residues. Per the germline V gene, CDR1 is SSHAT and CDR2 is FNYEAQ (reference sequence). The CDR3 sequence is CASSLGDNNNEQFF. The CDR3, as DNA: TGTGCTAGCAGCTTAGGGGACAATAACAATGAGCAGTTCTTC.

The chain recombines TRBV7-9 with TRBJ1-1; 10 bases fit TRBD1. The CDR3 sequence is 15 residues long. Germline V gene data show CDR1 as SEHNR and CDR2 as FQNEAQ (reference sequence). After removal of 6 bases from V and 2 bases from J, the junction contained 6 bases not matched to a gene. CDR3 bases: TGTGCCAGCAGTCTCGGGACAGGGGAAAACACTGAAGCTTTCTTT. Translating it yields CASSLGTGENTEAFF. The full variable domain, in which reference TRBV7-9 and TRBJ1-1 provide the parts outside the CDR3, is DTGVSQNPRHKITKRGQNVTFRCDPISEHNRLYWYRQTLGQGPEFLTYFQNEAQLEKSRLLSDRFSAERPKGSFSTLEIQRTEQGDSAMYLCASSLGTGENTEAFFGQGTRLTVV.

This clonotype showed up just a few times. This rearrangement joins TRBV27 to TRBJ2-2; TRBD1 agrees at 8 bases. The V gene's germline CDR1 is MNHEY and CDR2 SMNVEV (reference sequence). The ends lost 7 bases at V and 5 bases at J; junction bases unmatched: 3. The CDR3 is 13 amino acids. The CDR3: CASNDRGTGELFF. The CDR3 DNA reads TGTGCCAGCAATGACAGGGGAACCGGGGAGCTGTTTTTT.

There are a few counts of this clonotype. This chain connects TRBV7-3 to TRBJ1-2; D remains unclear. Germline loops: CDR1 SGHTA, CDR2 FQGTGA. The CDR3 is made up of 14 amino acids. Trimming took 0 bases from V and 2 from J, leaving 7 bases between them. In DNA, the CDR3 is TGTGCCAGCAGCTTAACTAAAGGGAACTATGGCTACACCTTC. Amino acid sequence: CASSLTKGNYGYTF.

This clonotype was counted a few times. The J gene is TRBJ1-2, the V gene TRBV6-2 or TRBV6-3, with 9 bases fitting TRBD1. V lost 5 bases and J lost 5; bases outside the gene matches: 6. The CDR3 is made up of 14 amino acids. Germline V gives CDR1 MNHEY, CDR2 SVGEGT. The CDR3 DNA reads TGTGCCAGCAGTCGTCCCGGGACAGGGTATGGCTACACCTTC. Translation: CASSRPGTGYGYTF.

This clonotype was counted a few times. The chain couples TRBV20-1 to TRBJ2-3; 9 nucleotides align to TRBD2. Germline assignment: CDR1 DFQATT and CDR2 SNEGSKA (reference sequence). The V gene end was trimmed by 7 bases and the J gene end by 2 bases; junction bases not matched to a gene: 4. CDR3 length: 13 amino acids. The CDR3 coding sequence is TGCAGTGAGAGCGGGGGGATCACAGATACGCAGTATTTT. This gives the protein CSESGGITDTQYF.

The chain couples TRBV7-3 to TRBJ1-1, with D possibly matching TRBD1 (5 bases). The V gene's germline CDR1 is SGHTA and CDR2 FQGTGA. The V gene lost 5 bases and the J gene lost 5 bases, with 18 bases spanning the gap. The CDR3 has 15 residues. The CDR3 region is CASSPEPGSGTEAFF. In nucleotides, the CDR3 is TGTGCCAGCAGCCCCGAGCCAGGGAGCGGGACTGAAGCTTTCTTT. Combining the CDR3 with reference TRBV7-3 and TRBJ1-1 gives the whole variable domain GAGVSQTPSNKVTEKGKYVELRCDPISGHTALYWYRQSLGQGPEFLIYFQGTGAADDSGLPNDRFFAVRPEGSVSTLKIQRTERGDSAVYLCASSPEPGSGTEAFFGQGTRLTVV.

Concerning this clonotype itself: The junction and the germline gene differ at one end; a read error may be behind it. The chain employs TRBV6-5 and TRBJ2-3; no firm D call. In germline, CDR1 is MNHEY, CDR2 SVGAGI. CDR3 length equals 16 residues. For the CDR3, the DNA is TGTGCCAGCAGTTACTCGAAACAACAGTCCACAGATACCCAGTATTTT. This codes for CASSYSKQQSTDTQYF.

The rearrangement uses TRBV29-1 and TRBJ2-7; 8 nucleotides align to TRBD2. CDR1 and CDR2 from the germline V gene are SQVTM and ANQGSEA. V trimming: 3 bases; J trimming: 12 bases; junction bases outside the gene matches: 10. CDR3 length: 12 amino acids. The CDR3 loop reads CSVEDVAGFGYF. CDR3 coding DNA: TGCAGCGTTGAGGATGTAGCGGGGTTTGGGTACTTC.

The genes are TRBV6-5 and TRBJ2-7; D may correspond to TRBD1 or TRBD2 (5 bases each). The CDR3 has 18 amino acids. V was cut by 0 bases and J by 5 bases, with 23 bases left in between. Germline V gene sequence: CDR1 MNHEY, CDR2 SVGAGI. The CDR3 region is CASSYSGKGESQRDEQYF. CDR3 bases: TGTGCCAGCAGTTACTCCGGGAAAGGGGAGAGTCAACGGGACGAGCAGTACTTC.

The DNA for the CDR3 is TGTGCCAGCAGGCGCAGGGGGGACACTGAAGCTTTCTTT. Translating it yields CASRRRGDTEAFF. V is TRBV12-3 or TRBV12-4 and J is TRBJ1-1; 7 bases fit TRBD1. The CDR3 runs to 13 residues. J was trimmed by 3 bases and V by 6 bases; bases with no gene match: 4.